This section outlines one T cell receptor beta chain sequence together with its context. The sample originates from a study of T cells in Graves' hyperthyroidism and ophthalmopathy. Using RNA transcripts as the source, TCR beta CDR3 regions were amplified. HTBI primers were used for first-round RT-PCR of the TCR CDR3. TCRdb redid the calling of the multiplex PCR reads with MiXCR, one entry per CDR3 protein. The table lists about 520,000 distinct CDR3 sequences, around 22% of them singletons. The sequence was collected from a young woman with Graves' ophthalmopathy. Sequences were obtained from blood.

As DNA, the CDR3 is TGTGCCAGCAGTGATATCGTTGAGGGGAACTATGGCTACACCTTC. Translating gives CASSDIVEGNYGYTF. The V call is TRBV6-1, the J call TRBJ1-2, with TRBD1 as a possible D gene (5 bases). Trimming cost V 3 bases and J 2 bases, with 13 bases left between them. The germline gives CDR1 MNHNS, CDR2 SASEGT. CDR3 length: 15 amino acids.